The rows below give T cell receptor beta chains drawn from one sample of a study of cytotoxic CD8 clonotypes in ibrutinib-treated CLL. The repertoire was sequenced with immunoSEQ multiplex PCR; TCRdb's copy has only in-frame clones and lacks some. In the table there are 250,000 to 350,000 clones, approximately 76% of which are singletons. The sample here was PBMCs, taken at disease progression, from a patient treated with ibrutinib. Every receptor here comes from a human donor with chronic lymphocytic leukemia. CDR3s include the opening cysteine and the closing phenylalanine or tryptophan. The D gene is left open where the match is weak. Expanded clones are given a class, and other clones once, few, many or no size at all.

clone_size	cdr3_length	v_call	d_call	j_call	cdr3_nt	cdr3_aa
-	15	TRBV27	TRBD1	TRBJ2-1	TGTGCCAGCAGTTTCACAGGGGGCGCGTTTAATGAGCAGTTCTTC	CASSFTGGAFNEQFF
-	15	TRBV15	-	TRBJ2-6	TGTGCCACCAGCAGAGACCAAACTGGGGCCAACGTCCTGACTTTC	CATSRDQTGANVLTF
-	17	TRBV4-3	-	TRBJ1-2	TGCGCCAGCAGCCAAGATGAGGTTGTCAGGGAGGTCTATGGCTACACCTTC	CASSQDEVVREVYGYTF
once	15	TRBV4-1	-	TRBJ1-4	TGCGCCAGCAGCCAAGACGGCTGGGCGGAGGAAAAACTGTTTTTT	CASSQDGWAEEKLFF
once	15	TRBV29-1	TRBD1	TRBJ2-3	TGCAGCGTTGGATCGGTGGGGACAGGTGGTGATACGCAGTATTTT	CSVGSVGTGGDTQYF
-	15	TRBV5-6	-	TRBJ1-1	TGTGCCAGCAGCTCCGGTTGGGGGATGAACACTGAAGCTTTCTTT	CASSSGWGMNTEAFF
few	14	TRBV7-8	TRBD1	TRBJ2-2	TGTGCCAGCGCGGACAGGGGGATCACCGGGGAGCTGTTTTTT	CASADRGITGELFF
-	15	TRBV27	-	TRBJ2-2	TGTGCCAGCAGCCCAATGGGCGGAAATACCGGGGAGCTGTTTTTT	CASSPMGGNTGELFF
-	16	TRBV10-2	-	TRBJ2-4	TGCGCCAGCAGTGAGATCTCGGGACTAGCCAAAAACATTCAGTACTTC	CASSEISGLAKNIQYF
few	13	TRBV7-2	-	TRBJ1-6	TGTGCCAGCAGCTCGAAGGTTAATTCACCCCTCCACTTT	CASSSKVNSPLHF
-	15	TRBV6-5	TRBD1	TRBJ2-7	TGTGCCAGCAGCACCGGGACAGTCCGTGGGAACGAGCAGTACTTC	CASSTGTVRGNEQYF
once	15	TRBV5-1	-	TRBJ2-5	TGCGCCAGCGGGGGTGGAGGGTACGTTCAAGAGACCCAGTACTTC	CASGGGGYVQETQYF
-	16	TRBV6-1	-	TRBJ1-6	TGTGCCAGCAGTGCGTTGGGGAGAAGCTCTAATTCACCCCTCCACTTT	CASSALGRSSNSPLHF
-	12	TRBV7-9	-	TRBJ2-7	TGTGCCAGCAGCTTGGAAGGGGTAGGGCAGTACTTC	CASSLEGVGQYF
-	13	TRBV5-1	-	TRBJ2-5	TGCGCCAGCAACAGAGAAACTATAGAGACCCAGTACTTC	CASNRETIETQYF
few	14	TRBV2	TRBD1	TRBJ1-1	TGTGCCAGCATGGAAGGGACAGCGAACACTGAAGCTTTCTTT	CASMEGTANTEAFF
-	15	TRBV25-1	-	TRBJ2-3	TGTGCCAGCAGTTCGACCGGGGAAAAGACAGATACGCAGTATTTT	CASSSTGEKTDTQYF
once	15	TRBV27	TRBD2	TRBJ2-7	TGTGCCAGCCACCGTCAGGGGCTAGCGGGAGCCGAGCAGTACTTC	CASHRQGLAGAEQYF
-	10	TRBV2	-	TRBJ1-1	TGTGCCAGCCACGACACTGAAGCTTTCTTT	CASHDTEAFF
-	14	TRBV7-9	-	TRBJ1-2	TGTGCCAGCACCCGCCGTGGGTATAACTATGGCTACACCTTC	CASTRRGYNYGYTF
few	14	TRBV19	-	TRBJ1-2	TGTGCCAGTAGTATTCCGCTACAGGAATATGGCTACACCTTC	CASSIPLQEYGYTF
few	12	TRBV27	-	TRBJ2-5	TGTGCCAGCACCGACACGCAAGAGACCCAGTACTTC	CASTDTQETQYF
-	15	TRBV12-5	TRBD1	TRBJ2-7	TGTGCTAGTGGTTTGGTAGGACAGGGTGGATACGAGCAGTACTTC	CASGLVGQGGYEQYF
once	16	TRBV15	-	TRBJ2-7	TGTGCCACCAGCAGAGATCAGATTTGGAACGCAGGGGAGCAGTACTTC	CATSRDQIWNAGEQYF
few	15	TRBV4-2	-	TRBJ1-1	TGTGCCAGCAGCCAAGAAACACCAATGAACACTGAAGCTTTCTTT	CASSQETPMNTEAFF
few	16	TRBV5-6	-	TRBJ2-2	TGTGCCAGCAGCTTGAGGATAAAGGTTAACACCGGGGAGCTGTTTTTT	CASSLRIKVNTGELFF
-	16	TRBV11-2	-	TRBJ2-5	TGTGCCAGCAGCTTAAGCCCCGGTGTAGGTAGAGAGACCCAGTACTTC	CASSLSPGVGRETQYF
few	12	TRBV27	TRBD1	TRBJ1-5	TGTGCCAGCGGACAGGGAACTCAGCCCCAGCATTTT	CASGQGTQPQHF
-	15	TRBV19	-	TRBJ2-5	TGTGCCAGTAGTGACTGGGGGGCCGGCCAAGAGACCCAGTACTTC	CASSDWGAGQETQYF
-	19	TRBV29-1	TRBD2	TRBJ2-1	TGCAGCGTGCGCGTGGCGGGAGGGCACGACCCGAAGACCTACAATGAGCAGTTCTTC	CSVRVAGGHDPKTYNEQFF
-	19	TRBV18	TRBD2	TRBJ2-2	TGTGCCAGCTCACCACCGGCGGGACTAGCGGGGTGGAACACCGGGGAGCTGTTTTTT	CASSPPAGLAGWNTGELFF
-	12	TRBV5-6	-	TRBJ2-7	TGTGCCAGCAGCGTAATGGGGGCCGAGCAGTACTTC	CASSVMGAEQYF
-	14	TRBV4-1	-	TRBJ1-3	TGCGCCAGCAGCCAAGTCCGACGAATAGACACCATATATTTT	CASSQVRRIDTIYF
-	18	TRBV29-1	TRBD2	TRBJ2-7	TGCAGCGTTGAGTTGCTGGCCGGGACTAGCGGGAGAGGTTACGAGCAGTACTTC	CSVELLAGTSGRGYEQYF
-	14	TRBV5-1	-	TRBJ2-7	TGCGCCAGCAGCTTGAGTTTAGCTGGGTACGAGCAGTACTTC	CASSLSLAGYEQYF
few	14	TRBV29-1	-	TRBJ2-2	TGCAGCGTTGAGACAGGGGAGGGGACCGGGGAGCTGTTTTTT	CSVETGEGTGELFF
-	13	TRBV12-5	-	TRBJ2-2	TGTGCTAGTGGTTTGGACGGGGCCGGGGAGCTGTTTTTT	CASGLDGAGELFF
once	15	TRBV5-1	-	TRBJ2-7	TGCGCCAGCAGCTGGTCACGGGGGGCCACCTACGAGCAGTACTTC	CASSWSRGATYEQYF
-	16	TRBV10-3	TRBD2	TRBJ2-3	TGTGCCATCAGTGGTGGACTAGCGGGCCTCACAGATACGCAGTATTTT	CAISGGLAGLTDTQYF
-	13	TRBV18	-	TRBJ2-7	TGTGCCAGCTCAGAACAGGGTGGATACGAGCAGTACTTC	CASSEQGGYEQYF
-	14	TRBV5-1	-	TRBJ1-6	TGCGCCAGCAGCCCCCAGGTGGGGTCTTCACCCCTCCACTTT	CASSPQVGSSPLHF
-	15	TRBV4-1	TRBD2	TRBJ2-4	TGCGCCAGCAGCCAACCGGGACTAGCGGGACCTCTACAGTACTTC	CASSQPGLAGPLQYF
-	15	TRBV7-8	-	TRBJ2-7	TGTGCCAGCAGCTTACTGCACAGGAGCTCCTACGAGCAGTACTTC	CASSLLHRSSYEQYF
-	16	TRBV6-6	TRBD1	TRBJ2-7	TGTGCCAGCAGTTACTCCTTCCCGACAGGGGGGAGGGAGCAGTACTTC	CASSYSFPTGGREQYF
-	14	TRBV5-1	TRBD1	TRBJ2-2	TGCGCCAGCAGTCAAACAGGGGTGGCCGGGGAGCTGTTTTTT	CASSQTGVAGELFF
-	15	TRBV4-3	-	TRBJ2-7	TGCGCCAGCAGCCAAGAATGGGCGGCCTACTACGAGCAGTACTTC	CASSQEWAAYYEQYF